Below, 3 T cell receptor beta chains from the same sample are listed, as sequenced in a study of technical replicates of blood from four donors. Repertoires were generated with immunoSEQ multiplex PCR, while TCRdb's copy carries only in-frame clones and drops some. The data show about 70,000 clones, roughly 94% seen once. Sequenced input: T cells isolated from PBMCs. The receptors stem from a human donor in good health.

This chain uses TRBV5-1 with TRBJ1-1; 10 bases agree with TRBD1. The ends lost 0 bases at V and 7 bases at J; junction bases unmatched: 15. The CDR3 loop spans 18 amino acids. Germline-derived CDR1 and CDR2 are SGHRS and YFSETQ. The CDR3 DNA reads TGCGCCAGCAGCTTGGTCGGGGACAGGGGATTTTCTTACAATGAAGCTTTCTTT. Translation gives CASSLVGDRGFSYNEAFF.

This clone was observed once. This chain links TRBV11-2 with TRBJ1-4; no firm D call. Germline assignment: CDR1 SGHAT and CDR2 FQNNGV. The V end lost 2 bases, the J end lost 8 bases, and 12 bases lay between the germline ends. This CDR3 is built from 14 residues. For the CDR3, the DNA is TGTGCCAGCAGCTTATTAGCGGCGTCCGAAAAACTGTTTTTT. This gives the protein CASSLLAASEKLFF.

The chain links TRBV19 to TRBJ2-2, with no clear D. The CDR3 sequence is 15 residues long. Deletions cut 2 bases from V and 6 bases from J, with 13 bases between. The germline V gene has CDR1 LNHDA and CDR2 SQIVND (reference sequence). Here the CDR3 DNA reads TGTGCCAGTAGTATATCGATGGGCCAACCCGGGGAGCTGTTTTTT. Its protein product is CASSISMGQPGELFF.